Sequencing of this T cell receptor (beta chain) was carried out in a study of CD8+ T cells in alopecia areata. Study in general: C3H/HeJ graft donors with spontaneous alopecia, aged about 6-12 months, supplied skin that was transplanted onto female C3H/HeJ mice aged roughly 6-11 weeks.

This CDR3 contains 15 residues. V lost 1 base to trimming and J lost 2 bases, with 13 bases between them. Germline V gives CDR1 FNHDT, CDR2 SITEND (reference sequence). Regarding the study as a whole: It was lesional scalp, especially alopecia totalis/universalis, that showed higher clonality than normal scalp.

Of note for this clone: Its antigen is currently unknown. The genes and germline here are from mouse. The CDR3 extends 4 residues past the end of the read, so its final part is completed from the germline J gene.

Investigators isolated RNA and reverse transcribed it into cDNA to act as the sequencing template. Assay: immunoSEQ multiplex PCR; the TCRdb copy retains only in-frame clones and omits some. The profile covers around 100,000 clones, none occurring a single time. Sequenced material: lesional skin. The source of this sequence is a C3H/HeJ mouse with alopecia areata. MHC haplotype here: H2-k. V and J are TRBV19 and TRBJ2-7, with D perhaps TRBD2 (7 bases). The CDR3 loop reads CASSIRVGGTYEQYF. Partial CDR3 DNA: TGTGCCAGCAGTATAAGGGTGGGGGGCACCTAT.